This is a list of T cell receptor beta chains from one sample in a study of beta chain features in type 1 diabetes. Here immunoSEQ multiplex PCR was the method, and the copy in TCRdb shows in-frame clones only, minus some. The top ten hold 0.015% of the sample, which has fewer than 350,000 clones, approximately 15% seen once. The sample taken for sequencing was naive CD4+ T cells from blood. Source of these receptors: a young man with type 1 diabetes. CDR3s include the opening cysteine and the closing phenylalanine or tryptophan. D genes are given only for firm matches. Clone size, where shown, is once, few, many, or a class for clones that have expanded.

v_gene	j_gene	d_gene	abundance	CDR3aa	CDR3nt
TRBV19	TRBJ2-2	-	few	CATKPGDITGELFF	TGTGCCACTAAGCCGGGGGATATCACCGGGGAGCTGTTTTTT
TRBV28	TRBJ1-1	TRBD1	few	CASSSGTGAEAFF	TGTGCCAGCAGTTCCGGGACAGGGGCTGAAGCTTTCTTT
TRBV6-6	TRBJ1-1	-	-	CASSYSRTEAFF	TGTGCCAGCAGTTACTCGAGGACTGAAGCTTTCTTT
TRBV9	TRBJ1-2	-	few	CASSVDGGPYGYTF	TGTGCCAGCAGCGTAGACGGAGGGCCCTATGGCTACACCTTC
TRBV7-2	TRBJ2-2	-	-	CASSLVQRFGELFF	TGTGCCAGCAGCTTAGTGCAGCGATTCGGGGAGCTGTTTTTT
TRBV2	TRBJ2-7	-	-	CASSEFVQSYEQYF	TGTGCCAGCAGTGAATTCGTCCAGTCCTACGAGCAGTACTTC
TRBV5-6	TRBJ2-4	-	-	CASSSTTVPNIQYF	TGTGCCAGCAGCTCGACAACAGTTCCAAACATTCAGTACTTC
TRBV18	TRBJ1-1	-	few	CASLSQRPPNTEAFF	TGTGCCAGTCTAAGTCAGCGCCCTCCCAACACTGAAGCTTTCTTT
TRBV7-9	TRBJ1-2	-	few	CASSLESGVGYTF	TGTGCCAGCAGCTTAGAATCAGGGGTCGGCTACACCTTC
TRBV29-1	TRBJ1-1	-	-	CSVGPRQSRNTEAFF	TGCAGCGTTGGGCCCCGACAGTCTAGGAACACTGAAGCTTTCTTT
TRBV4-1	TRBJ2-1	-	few	CASSQPLYSSYNEQFF	TGCGCCAGCAGCCAACCCCTATATAGCTCCTACAATGAGCAGTTCTTC
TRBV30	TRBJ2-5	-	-	CAWSPGETQYF	TGTGCCTGGAGCCCCGGAGAGACCCAGTACTTC
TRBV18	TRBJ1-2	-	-	CASSPGARPEFYGYTF	TGTGCCAGCTCACCGGGGGCGCGACCTGAATTCTATGGCTACACCTTC
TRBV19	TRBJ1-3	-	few	CASSSTDNSGNTIYF	TGTGCCAGTAGTTCGACAGATAACTCTGGAAACACCATATATTTT
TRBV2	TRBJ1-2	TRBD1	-	CASSEDRGFGYTF	TGTGCCAGCAGTGAAGACAGGGGATTCGGCTACACCTTC
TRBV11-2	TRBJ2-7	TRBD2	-	CASSPGTSLPDEQYF	TGTGCCAGCAGCCCAGGGACTAGCCTCCCTGACGAGCAGTACTTC
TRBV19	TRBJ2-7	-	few	CASRPQGQGTSGEQYF	TGTGCCAGTCGCCCGCAGGGCCAGGGGACGTCTGGCGAGCAGTACTTC
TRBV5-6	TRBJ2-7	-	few	CASSLYSYEQYF	TGTGCCAGCAGCTTGTACTCCTACGAGCAGTACTTC
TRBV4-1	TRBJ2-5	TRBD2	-	CASSQGGVLAGGWETQYF	TGCGCCAGCAGCCAAGGAGGGGTCCTAGCGGGAGGGTGGGAGACCCAGTACTTC
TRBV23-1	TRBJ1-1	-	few	CASSQQFGTEAFF	TGCGCCAGCAGTCAACAATTCGGCACTGAAGCTTTCTTT
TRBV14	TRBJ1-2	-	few	CASSPRRRAGYTF	TGTGCCAGCAGCCCCCGCCGTCGAGCCGGCTACACCTTC
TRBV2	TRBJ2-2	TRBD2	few	CASRAPLGGGSGGELFF	TGTGCCAGCAGGGCCCCCCTTGGCGGGGGTTCGGGAGGGGAGCTGTTTTTT
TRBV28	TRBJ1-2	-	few	CASREGYGYTF	TGTGCCAGCAGGGAGGGCTATGGCTACACCTTC